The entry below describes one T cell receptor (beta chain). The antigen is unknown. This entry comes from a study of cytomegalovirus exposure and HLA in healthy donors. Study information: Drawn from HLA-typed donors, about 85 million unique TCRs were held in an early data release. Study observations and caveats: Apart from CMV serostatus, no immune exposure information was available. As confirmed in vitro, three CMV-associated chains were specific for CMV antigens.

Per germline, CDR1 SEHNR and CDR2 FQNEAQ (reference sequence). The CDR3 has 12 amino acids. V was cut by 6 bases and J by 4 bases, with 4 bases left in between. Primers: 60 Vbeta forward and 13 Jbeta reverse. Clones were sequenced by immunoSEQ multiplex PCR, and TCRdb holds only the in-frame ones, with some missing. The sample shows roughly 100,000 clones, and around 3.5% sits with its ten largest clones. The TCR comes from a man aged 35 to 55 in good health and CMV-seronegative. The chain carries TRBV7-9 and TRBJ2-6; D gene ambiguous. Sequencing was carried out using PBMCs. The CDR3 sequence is CASRAGANVLTF. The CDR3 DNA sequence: TGTGCCAGCAGAGCCGGGGCCAACGTCCTGACTTTC.